The source of this T cell receptor (beta chain) is a study of cytomegalovirus exposure and HLA in healthy donors. The study, taken as a whole, reports: In a later analysis, a missense DCLRE1C variant was linked to TCR beta V- and J-gene trimming.

Looked up from germline, CDR1 is SNHLY and CDR2 is FYNNEI. The CDR3 covers 13 residues. Trimming removed 7 bases at V and 6 bases at J, with 12 bases between. With regard to this clone: The antigen remains unidentified.

There were likely unrecorded immune exposures, though donors were nominally healthy when sampled. The primer mix had 60 Vbeta and 13 Jbeta primers. Assay: immunoSEQ multiplex PCR; the TCRdb copy retains only in-frame clones and omits some. The table records around 180,000 clones, about 82% of them present only once. The sequenced material came from PBMCs. The chain employs TRBV2 and TRBJ1-4; D may be TRBD1 (5 bases). This receptor was identified in a male donor in good health and CMV-seronegative. DNA for the CDR3: TGTGCCAGCACCCAGGGCTCGGATGAAAAACTGTTTTTT. This gives the protein CASTQGSDEKLFF.